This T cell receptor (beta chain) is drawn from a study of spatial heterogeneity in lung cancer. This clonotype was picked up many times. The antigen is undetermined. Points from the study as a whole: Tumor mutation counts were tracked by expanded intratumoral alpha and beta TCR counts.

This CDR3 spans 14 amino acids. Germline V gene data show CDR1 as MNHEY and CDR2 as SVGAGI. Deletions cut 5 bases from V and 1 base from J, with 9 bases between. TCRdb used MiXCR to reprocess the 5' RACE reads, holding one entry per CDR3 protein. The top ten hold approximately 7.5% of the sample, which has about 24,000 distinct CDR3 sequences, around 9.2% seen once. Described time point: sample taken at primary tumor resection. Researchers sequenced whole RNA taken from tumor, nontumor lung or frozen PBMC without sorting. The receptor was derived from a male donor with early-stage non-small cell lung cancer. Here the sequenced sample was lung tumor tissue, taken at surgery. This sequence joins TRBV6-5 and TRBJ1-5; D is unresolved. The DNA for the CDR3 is TGTGCCAGCAGTCGCCAATACAGCAATCAGCCCCAGCATTTT. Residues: CASSRQYSNQPQHF.